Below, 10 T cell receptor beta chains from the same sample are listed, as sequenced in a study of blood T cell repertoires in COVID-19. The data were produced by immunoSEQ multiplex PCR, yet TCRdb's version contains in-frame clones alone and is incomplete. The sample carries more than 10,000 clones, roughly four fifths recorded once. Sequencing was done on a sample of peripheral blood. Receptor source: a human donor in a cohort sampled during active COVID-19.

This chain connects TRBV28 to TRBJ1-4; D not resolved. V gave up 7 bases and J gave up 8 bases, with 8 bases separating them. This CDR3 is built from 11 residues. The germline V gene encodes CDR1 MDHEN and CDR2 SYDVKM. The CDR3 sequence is CASTGREKLFF. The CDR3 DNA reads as TGTGCCAGCACGGGAAGAGAAAAACTGTTTTTT.

The CDR3 sequence: CASSQSVESDTQYF. DNA for the CDR3: TGCGCCAGCAGTCAATCGGTGGAGTCAGATACGCAGTATTTT. J is TRBJ2-3 and V is TRBV23-1, with D unresolved. TRBV23-1 is known as an ORF, though its function is uncertain. This CDR3 is 14 amino acids long. Trimming stripped 0 bases from V and 4 bases from J, with 8 bases between.

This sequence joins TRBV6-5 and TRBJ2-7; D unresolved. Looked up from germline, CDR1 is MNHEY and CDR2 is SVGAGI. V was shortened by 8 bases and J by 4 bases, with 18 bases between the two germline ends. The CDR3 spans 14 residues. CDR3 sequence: CASLGAAPPYEQYF. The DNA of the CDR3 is TGTGCCAGCCTAGGAGCAGCCCCGCCGTACGAGCAGTACTTC.

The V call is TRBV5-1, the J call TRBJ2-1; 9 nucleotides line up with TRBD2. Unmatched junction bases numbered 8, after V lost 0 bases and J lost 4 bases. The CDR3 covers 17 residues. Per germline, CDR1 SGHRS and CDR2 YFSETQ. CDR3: CASSLARVAGVYNEQFF. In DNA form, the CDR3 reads TGCGCCAGCAGCTTGGCAAGGGTAGCGGGAGTTTACAATGAGCAGTTCTTC.

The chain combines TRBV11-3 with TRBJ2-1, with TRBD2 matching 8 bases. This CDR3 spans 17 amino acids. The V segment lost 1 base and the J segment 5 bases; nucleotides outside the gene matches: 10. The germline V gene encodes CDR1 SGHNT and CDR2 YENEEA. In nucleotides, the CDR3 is TGTGCCAGCAGCTTAGCCCTAAGCGGGAGACCCAACAATGAGCAGTTCTTC. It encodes CASSLALSGRPNNEQFF.

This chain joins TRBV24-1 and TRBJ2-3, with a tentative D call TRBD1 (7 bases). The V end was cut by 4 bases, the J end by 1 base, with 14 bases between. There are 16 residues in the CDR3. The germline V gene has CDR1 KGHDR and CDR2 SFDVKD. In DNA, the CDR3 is TGTGCCACCAGTGACGAAGACAGGGAGGGCACAGATACGCAGTATTTT. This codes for CATSDEDREGTDTQYF.

The CDR3 here is CASSLDSGDTQYF. The CDR3 DNA follows: TGTGCCAGCAGCTTGGATAGCGGAGATACGCAGTATTTT. The chain uses TRBV5-4 and TRBJ2-3; maybe TRBD2 (6 bases). The V and J ends lost 0 bases and 5 bases respectively, with 7 bases between them. The CDR3 covers 13 residues. Germline V gene sequence: CDR1 SGHNT, CDR2 YYREEE (reference sequence).

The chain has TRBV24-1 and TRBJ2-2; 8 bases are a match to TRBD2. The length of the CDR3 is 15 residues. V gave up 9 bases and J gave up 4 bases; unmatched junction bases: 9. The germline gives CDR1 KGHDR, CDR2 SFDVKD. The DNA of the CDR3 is TGTGCCACCCGAGCCGGGGGGGCAGGCACCGGGGAGCTGTTTTTT. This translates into CATRAGGAGTGELFF.

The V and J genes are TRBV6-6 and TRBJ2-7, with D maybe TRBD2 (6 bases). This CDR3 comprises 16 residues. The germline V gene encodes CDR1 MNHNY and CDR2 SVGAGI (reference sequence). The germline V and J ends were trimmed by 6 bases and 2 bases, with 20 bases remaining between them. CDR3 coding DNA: TGTGCCAGCAGGGGAGCTATTGGGGGGTCGCCCTACGAGCAGTACTTC. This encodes CASRGAIGGSPYEQYF.

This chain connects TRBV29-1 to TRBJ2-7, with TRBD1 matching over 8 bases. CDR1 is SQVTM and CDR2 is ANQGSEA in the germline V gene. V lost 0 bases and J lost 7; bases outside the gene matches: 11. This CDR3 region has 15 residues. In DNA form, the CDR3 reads TGCAGCGTTGAAGAGAGGGCAGGGGGCGCGGGGGAGCAGTACTTC. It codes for CSVEERAGGAGEQYF.